This T cell receptor beta chain was sequenced for a study of blood T cell repertoires in COVID-19. Study information: Sites in the United States, Italy and Spain provided acute and convalescent COVID-19 samples.

The table came from immunoSEQ multiplex PCR; TCRdb's copy has only in-frame clones and leaves some out. This sample has about 420,000 clones, with around nine tenths found just once. Sequencing was done on a sample of peripheral blood. The source of this sequence is a man between 18 and 29 years old with COVID-19, enrolled during active disease.

The CDR3 nucleotides read TGTGCCAGCAGCGTAGTGTTGCCTGGAGTCAATGAGCAGTTCTTC. Its protein product is CASSVVLPGVNEQFF. This rearrangement joins TRBV9 to TRBJ2-1; D remains unclear. CDR3 length: 15 residues. Per the germline V gene, CDR1 is SGDLS and CDR2 is YYNGEE. V lost 0 bases and J lost 6, with 13 bases in between.